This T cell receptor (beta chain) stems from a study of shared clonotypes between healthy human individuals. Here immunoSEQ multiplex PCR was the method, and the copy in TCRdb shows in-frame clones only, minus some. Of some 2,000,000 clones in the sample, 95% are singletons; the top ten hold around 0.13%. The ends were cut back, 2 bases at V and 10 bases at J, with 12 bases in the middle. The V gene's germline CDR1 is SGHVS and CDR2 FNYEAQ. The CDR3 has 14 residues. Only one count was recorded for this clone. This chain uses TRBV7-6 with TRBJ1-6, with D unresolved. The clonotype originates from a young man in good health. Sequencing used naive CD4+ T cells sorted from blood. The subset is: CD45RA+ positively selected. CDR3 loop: CASSLTPGGSPLHF. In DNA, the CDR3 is TGTGCCAGCAGCTTAACGCCGGGTGGCTCACCCCTCCACTTT.